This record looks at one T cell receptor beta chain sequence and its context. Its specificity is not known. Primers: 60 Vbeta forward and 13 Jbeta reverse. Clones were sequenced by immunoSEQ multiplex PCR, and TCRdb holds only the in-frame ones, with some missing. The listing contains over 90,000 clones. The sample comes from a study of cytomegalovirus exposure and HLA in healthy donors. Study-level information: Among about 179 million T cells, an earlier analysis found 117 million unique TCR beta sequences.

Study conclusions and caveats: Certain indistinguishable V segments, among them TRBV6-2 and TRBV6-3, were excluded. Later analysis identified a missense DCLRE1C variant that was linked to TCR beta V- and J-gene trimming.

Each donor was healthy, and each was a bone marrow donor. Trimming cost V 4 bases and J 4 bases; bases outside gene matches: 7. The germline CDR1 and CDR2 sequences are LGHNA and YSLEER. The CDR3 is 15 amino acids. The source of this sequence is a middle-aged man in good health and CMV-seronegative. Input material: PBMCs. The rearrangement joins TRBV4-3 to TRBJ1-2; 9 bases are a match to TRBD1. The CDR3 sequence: CASSPGQGYSYGYTF. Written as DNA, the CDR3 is TGCGCCAGCAGCCCGGGACAGGGTTACTCCTATGGCTACACCTTC.